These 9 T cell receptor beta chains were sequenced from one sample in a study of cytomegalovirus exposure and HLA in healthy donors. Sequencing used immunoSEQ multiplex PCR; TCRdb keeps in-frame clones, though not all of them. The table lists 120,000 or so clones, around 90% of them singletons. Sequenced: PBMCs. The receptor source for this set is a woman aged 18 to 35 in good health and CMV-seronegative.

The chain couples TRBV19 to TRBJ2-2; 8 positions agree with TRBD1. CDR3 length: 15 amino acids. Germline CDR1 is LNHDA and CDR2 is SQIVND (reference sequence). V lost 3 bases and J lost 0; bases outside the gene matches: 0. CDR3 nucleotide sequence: TGTGCCAGTAGTATGACAGGGGCGAACACCGGGGAGCTGTTTTTT. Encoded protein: CASSMTGANTGELFF.

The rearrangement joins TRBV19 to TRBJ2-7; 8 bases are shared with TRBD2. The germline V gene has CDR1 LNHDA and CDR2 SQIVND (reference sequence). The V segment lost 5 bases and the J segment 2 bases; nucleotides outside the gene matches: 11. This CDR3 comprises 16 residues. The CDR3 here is CASSSQTAGATYEQYF. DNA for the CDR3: TGTGCCAGTAGTTCCCAGACAGCGGGAGCTACCTACGAGCAGTACTTC.

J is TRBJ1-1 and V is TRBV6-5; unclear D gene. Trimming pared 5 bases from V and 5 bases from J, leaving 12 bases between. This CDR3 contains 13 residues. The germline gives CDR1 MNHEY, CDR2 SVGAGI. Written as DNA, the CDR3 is TGTGCCAGCAGTCAACTTGGTCGGACTGAAGCTTTCTTT. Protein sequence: CASSQLGRTEAFF.

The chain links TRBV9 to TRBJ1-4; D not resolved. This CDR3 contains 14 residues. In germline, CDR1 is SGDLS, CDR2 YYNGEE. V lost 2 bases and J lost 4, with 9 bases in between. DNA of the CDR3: TGTGCCAGCAGCGTCTCGGTAGTTAATGAAAAACTGTTTTTT. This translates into CASSVSVVNEKLFF.

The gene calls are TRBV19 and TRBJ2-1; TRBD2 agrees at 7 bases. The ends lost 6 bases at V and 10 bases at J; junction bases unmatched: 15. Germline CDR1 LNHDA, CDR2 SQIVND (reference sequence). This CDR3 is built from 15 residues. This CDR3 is CASSPSPRGREEQFF. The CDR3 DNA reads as TGTGCCAGTAGCCCTTCACCCCGCGGGCGGGAGGAGCAGTTCTTC.

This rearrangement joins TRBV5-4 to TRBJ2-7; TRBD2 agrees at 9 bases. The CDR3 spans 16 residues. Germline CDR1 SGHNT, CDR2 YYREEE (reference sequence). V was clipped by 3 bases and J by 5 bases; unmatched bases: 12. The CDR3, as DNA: TGTGCCAGCAGCTCAAGCTATAGCGGGAGCAGCCACGAGCAGTACTTC. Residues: CASSSSYSGSSHEQYF.

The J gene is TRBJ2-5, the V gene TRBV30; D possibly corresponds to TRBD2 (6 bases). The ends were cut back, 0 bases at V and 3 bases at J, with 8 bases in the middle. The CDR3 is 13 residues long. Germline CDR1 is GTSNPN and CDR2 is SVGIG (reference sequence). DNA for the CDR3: TGTGCCTGGAGTGTTGGAGGGAAAGAGACCCAGTACTTC. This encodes CAWSVGGKETQYF.

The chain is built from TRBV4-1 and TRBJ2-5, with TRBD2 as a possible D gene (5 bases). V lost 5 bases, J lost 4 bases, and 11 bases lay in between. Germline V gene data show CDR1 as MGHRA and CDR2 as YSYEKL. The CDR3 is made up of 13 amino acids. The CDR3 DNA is TGCGCCAGCAGCGAGGGCCACTCAGAGACCCAGTACTTC. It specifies CASSEGHSETQYF.

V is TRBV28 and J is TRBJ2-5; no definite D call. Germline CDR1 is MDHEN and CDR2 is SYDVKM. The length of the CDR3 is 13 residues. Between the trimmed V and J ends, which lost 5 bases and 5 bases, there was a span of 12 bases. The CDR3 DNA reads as TGTGCCAGCAGTGATTACACAGTCGAGACCCAGTACTTC. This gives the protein CASSDYTVETQYF.